The sample holds a few counts of the clone carrying this T cell receptor (beta chain). As handled by the study authors: Cell counts per sample came from amplifying reference gene primers. The method was immunoSEQ multiplex PCR; TCRdb's version includes in-frame clones alone and lacks a portion of them. V and J calls plus clone size are reproduced from that table; the DNA served to infer D and trimming. The data contain approximately 110,000 clones, 65% to 80% of them singletons. The CDR3 is made up of 15 amino acids. Germline CDR1 is SGHTA and CDR2 is FQGNSA. The V gene end was trimmed by 7 bases and the J gene end by 4 bases; junction bases not matched to a gene: 9. The sample belongs to a study of blood T cell repertoires in COVID-19. At the level of the study: Italy, Spain and the United States were the sources of the convalescent and acute COVID-19 samples. T cells, B-cell-depleted T cells, or PBMCs supplied cDNA or gDNA.

V gene TRBV7-2 combines with J gene TRBJ1-2, with 10 bases matching TRBD1. The receptor's source is a human donor with acute or convalescent COVID-19. The donor label of this sample is uncertain. The source material was peripheral blood. For the CDR3, the DNA is TGTGCCAGCATGCAGACAGGGGGCTATATCTATGGCTACACCTTC. Translating it yields CASMQTGGYIYGYTF. The variable domain in full, with the rest retrieved from reference TRBV7-2 and TRBJ1-2, is GAGVSQSPSNKVTEKGKDVELRCDPISGHTALYWYRQSLGQGLEFLIYFQGNSAPDKSGLPSDRFSAERTGGSVSTLTIQRTQQEDSAVYLCASMQTGGYIYGYTFGSGTRLTVV.